This TCR beta chain was identified in a study of blood T cell repertoires in COVID-19. Germline assignment: CDR1 SGHTA and CDR2 FQGTGA. CDR3 size: 13 residues. V was trimmed by 5 bases and J by 5 bases, leaving 12 bases between them. Some clones are missing from TCRdb's copy, which holds only in-frame ones; the method was immunoSEQ multiplex PCR. Among around 300,000 clones, about nine tenths were seen once, and the ten largest hold 1.1%. The sequenced material came from PBMCs or T cells enriched from blood (not recorded which). The receptor's source is a woman in her 30s who had recovered from COVID-19. The J gene is TRBJ2-5, the V gene TRBV7-3, with D unclear. CDR3 in amino acids: CASSPGALETQYF. CDR3 coding DNA: TGTGCCAGCAGCCCCGGAGCGCTGGAGACCCAGTACTTC.